A single sample is the source of the 29 T cell receptor beta chains below, sequenced in a study of blood T cells in healthy people across ages. Next came a second PCR, run for roughly 6 to 11 cycles, which used a sample-barcoded 5' primer along with a J-beta primer mix. TCRdb re-analysed the 5' RACE reads in MiXCR, keeping a single row per CDR3 protein. The sample lists roughly 1.5 million distinct CDR3 sequences; approximately 42% were seen once. Sequencing input: blood. These receptors were taken from a woman aged 18-29 years in good health.

This clonotype was seen more than once but under ten times. The V gene is TRBV12-3 or TRBV12-4, the J gene TRBJ1-1; D is possibly TRBD1 (6 bases). The CDR3 sequence is 14 residues long. V lost 4 bases to trimming and J lost 4 bases, with 13 bases between them. This CDR3 reads CASSSHGGTTEAFF. CDR3 DNA: TGTGCCAGCAGTTCCCACGGGGGCACCACTGAAGCTTTCTTT.

This clonotype has just a few counts. This chain joins TRBV10-2 and TRBJ2-5, with 8 bases fitting TRBD1. The end of the DNA aligns better with TRBJ2-7, so the J call may be wrong. Looked up from germline, CDR1 is WSHSY and CDR2 is SAAADI. The CDR3 runs 13 residues. DNA of the CDR3: TGCGCCAGCAGTGTACAGGGGGCCTACGAGCAGTACTTC. This encodes CASSVQGAYEQYF.

This chain connects TRBV14 to TRBJ1-6; D is undetermined. Germline CDR1 reads SGHDN; CDR2 reads FVKESK. Trimming removed 0 bases at V and 9 bases at J, with 6 bases between. CDR3 size: 13 residues. The CDR3 DNA sequence: TGTGCCAGCAGCCAAGAAATCAGTTCACCCCTCCACTTT. The encoded protein is CASSQEISSPLHF.

This clonotype was observed a single time. J is TRBJ2-5 and V is TRBV6-5; perhaps TRBD1 as D (6 bases). The end of the DNA aligns better with TRBJ2-7, so the J call may be wrong. CDR1 and CDR2 (germline): MNHEY, SVGAGI. This CDR3 comprises 15 residues. In DNA form, the CDR3 reads TGTGCCAGCAGTGCCGGGCAGGGGATTACCTACGAGCAGTACTTC. Its translation is CASSAGQGITYEQYF.

This clonotype has a handful of counts. The rearrangement uses TRBV12-3 or TRBV12-4 and TRBJ2-3, with 8 bases lining up with TRBD2. There are 16 residues in the CDR3. Trimming cost V 6 bases and J 2 bases; bases outside gene matches: 10. The CDR3 region is CASSTSGRPPTDTQYF. The CDR3 DNA is TGTGCCAGCAGCACCAGCGGGAGACCCCCCACAGATACGCAGTATTTT.

In this sample, this clonotype turned up many times. The J gene is TRBJ2-4, the V gene TRBV20-1; TRBD1 aligns across 10 bases. CDR3 length: 14 amino acids. Germline CDR1 DFQATT, CDR2 SNEGSKA (reference sequence). V dropped 6 bases and J dropped 7; count of bases not matched to a gene: 9. CDR3 DNA: TGCAGTGCGAAAATCGGGACAGGGGACAACATTCAGTACTTC. Translated: CSAKIGTGDNIQYF.

The chain combines TRBV12-3 or TRBV12-4 with TRBJ1-2; D uncertain. The CDR3 contains 13 residues. V was pared by 5 bases and J by 1 base, with 8 bases between. CDR3 loop: CASSIDLNYGYTF. CDR3 nucleotide sequence: TGTGCCAGCAGTATAGACCTTAACTATGGCTACACCTTC.

The chain employs TRBV5-1 and TRBJ1-6, with 8 bases fitting TRBD1. The germline V gene has CDR1 SGHRS and CDR2 YFSETQ. J gave up 3 bases and V 1 base, and 0 bases lay outside the gene matches. This CDR3 is 15 amino acids long. CDR3 sequence (DNA): TGCGCCAGCAGCTTGACAGGGGGCTATAATTCACCCCTCCACTTT. Amino acids: CASSLTGGYNSPLHF.

This clonotype was detected a few times. The rearrangement links TRBV4-1 to TRBJ1-5, with a possible D match to TRBD1 (5 bases). V was cut by 3 bases and J by 6 bases, with 15 bases left in between. The germline CDR1 and CDR2 sequences are MGHRA and YSYEKL. This CDR3 has 15 residues. CDR3 sequence reads: CASSHPGRRGQPQHF. The CDR3 DNA reads as TGCGCCAGCAGCCACCCGGGACGAAGGGGTCAGCCCCAGCATTTT.

This clonotype was found a few times. The chain combines TRBV24-1 with TRBJ2-5, with 10 bases lining up with TRBD2. V lost 7 bases to trimming and J lost 1 base; unmatched junction nucleotides: 8. The CDR3 runs 16 residues. CDR1 and CDR2 from the germline V gene are KGHDR and SFDVKD. CDR3 loop: CATSTPTSGIQETQYF. The CDR3 DNA follows: TGTGCCACCAGCACCCCCACTAGCGGGATCCAAGAGACCCAGTACTTC.

This chain connects TRBV6-5 to TRBJ1-2; the D is unclear. V gave up 2 bases and J gave up 4 bases, with 11 bases separating them. Germline V gene data show CDR1 as MNHEY and CDR2 as SVGAGI. CDR3 size: 14 residues. In nucleotides, the CDR3 is TGTGCCAGCAGTTACGGGCGTCGAACCTATGGCTACACCTTC. Its translation is CASSYGRRTYGYTF.

Only a few counts were recorded for this clonotype. One end of the junction is discordant with germline, which a read error may explain. CDR3 nucleotide sequence: TGTGCCAGCAGGGAAGTACCAGGATCGAACACTGAAGCTTTCTTT. Translating it yields CASREVPGSNTEAFF. The rearrangement uses TRBV2 and TRBJ1-1; D is uncertain. Germline V gene data show CDR1 as SNHLY and CDR2 as FYNNEI. CDR3 length: 15 residues.

This clonotype has only a few counts. V and J are TRBV20-1 and TRBJ2-7, with 8 nucleotides matching TRBD2. The J call may not be correct, given that the DNA end is closer to TRBJ2-5. The CDR3 consists of 15 residues. CDR1 is DFQATT and CDR2 is SNEGSKA in the germline V gene (reference sequence). CDR3 amino acids: CSARDHVGRGETQYF. CDR3 sequence (DNA): TGCAGTGCTAGAGATCACGTCGGGAGGGGCGAGACCCAGTACTTC.

Note on this clonotype: The junction and the germline gene differ at one end; a read error may be behind it. The chain recombines TRBV4-1 with TRBJ2-4; 15 bases match TRBD2. The germline gives CDR1 MGHRA, CDR2 YSYEKL. The CDR3 has 18 residues. CDR3 region: CASSQGLAGGWAKNIRYF. CDR3 nucleotide sequence: TGCGCCAGCAGCCAGGGACTAGCGGGGGGTTGGGCCAAAAACATTCGGTACTTC.

In DNA, the CDR3 is TGTGCCAGCGCCGTAGGAGATACGCAGTATTTT. Its translation is CASAVGDTQYF. V and J are TRBV6-2 or TRBV6-3 and TRBJ2-3; D unclear. Germline values: CDR1 MNHEY, CDR2 SVGEGT. This CDR3 contains 11 residues. V shed 8 bases and J shed 5 bases, with 8 bases lying between them.

This chain links TRBV21-1 with TRBJ1-1. TRBV21-1 is recorded as a pseudogene. The CDR3 sequence is 16 residues long. This CDR3 reads CASSLVTAYRNTEAFF. The DNA of the CDR3 is TGTGCCAGCAGCCTTGTAACAGCCTACCGGAACACTGAAGCTTTCTTT.

The chain has TRBV20-1 and TRBJ2-1; D is undetermined. The V end lost 3 bases, the J end lost 4 bases, and 10 bases lay between the germline ends. The CDR3 spans 13 residues. Germline CDR1 and CDR2: DFQATT and SNEGSKA (reference sequence). CDR3 in amino acids: CSASRPEYNEQFF. The CDR3 nucleotides read TGCAGTGCTAGTAGGCCGGAGTACAATGAGCAGTTCTTC.

This chain connects TRBV6-6 to TRBJ1-1; a possible D gene is TRBD1 (5 bases). The length of the CDR3 is 13 residues. Per the germline V gene, CDR1 is MNHNY and CDR2 is SVGAGI (reference sequence). V lost 4 bases and J 7 bases, leaving 13 bases between the germline ends. The CDR3: CASSSPPGGEAFF. The CDR3 DNA is TGTGCCAGCAGTTCCCCCCCGGGGGGTGAAGCTTTCTTT.

This chain connects TRBV30 to TRBJ2-3, with TRBD2 matching over 7 bases. The CDR3 totals 14 residues. V shed 3 bases and J 2 bases; nucleotides not matched to a gene: 5. The germline gives CDR1 GTSNPN, CDR2 SVGIG (reference sequence). The CDR3 DNA is TGTGCCTGGAGATTAGCGGGTTCCACAGATACGCAGTATTTT. It specifies CAWRLAGSTDTQYF.

Remarks on this clonotype: At one boundary the junction diverges from the germline segment, which might be a read error. The chain employs TRBV6-2 or TRBV6-3 and TRBJ2-1, with TRBD2 matching over 11 bases. Germline CDR1 MNHEY, CDR2 SVGEGT. The CDR3 runs to 15 residues. The CDR3 protein is CASRSGTSGISERFF. CDR3 DNA: TGTGCCAGCAGGTCCGGGACTAGCGGTATTAGTGAGCGGTTCTTC.

This clonotype was observed many times. The chain has TRBV7-2 and TRBJ2-7, with TRBD1 matching over 12 bases. The length of the CDR3 is 15 residues. Per germline, CDR1 SGHTA and CDR2 FQGNSA. The V gene end was trimmed by 3 bases and the J gene end by 4 bases; junction bases not matched to a gene: 4. CDR3 loop: CASSLGQGAVYEQYF. CDR3 DNA sequence: TGTGCCAGCAGCTTGGGACAGGGGGCGGTTTACGAGCAGTACTTC.

This sequence joins TRBV27 and TRBJ2-7, with D unresolved. Germline loops: CDR1 MNHEY, CDR2 SMNVEV (reference sequence). The length of the CDR3 is 13 residues. V was trimmed by 5 bases and J by 4 bases, leaving 12 bases between them. Written as DNA, the CDR3 is TGTGCCAGCAGTCCGAAGGAAAAGTACGAGCAGTACTTC. The encoded protein is CASSPKEKYEQYF.

CDR3 amino acids: CASSPPSVLATYPNEQFF. The CDR3 nucleotides are TGTGCCAGCAGCCCCCCGTCAGTGCTAGCAACGTACCCCAATGAGCAGTTCTTC. The chain recombines TRBV7-9 with TRBJ2-1; perhaps TRBD2 as D (5 bases). The germline CDR1 and CDR2 sequences are SEHNR and FQNEAQ (reference sequence). The CDR3 is 18 amino acids. V was clipped by 5 bases and J by 6 bases, with 26 bases between them.

This clonotype was observed a handful of times. This chain uses TRBV18 with TRBJ1-6, with D perhaps matching TRBD1 (5 bases). This CDR3 is built from 14 residues. Trimming removed 1 base from V and 8 bases from J, with 9 bases in between. CDR1 KGHSH and CDR2 LQKENI come from the germline V gene. This chain's CDR3 is CASSPQGTDSPLHF. CDR3 bases: TGTGCCAGCTCACCACAGGGGACGGATTCACCCCTCCACTTT.

This clonotype was detected a few times. This chain connects TRBV11-2 to TRBJ2-4; 9 bases fit TRBD2. Germline assignment: CDR1 SGHAT and CDR2 FQNNGV. The V segment lost 3 bases and the J segment 3 bases; nucleotides outside the gene matches: 12. The CDR3 runs to 18 residues. The CDR3 region is CASSLFSKRGDLKNIQYF. CDR3 in DNA: TGTGCCAGCAGCTTGTTTAGTAAGCGGGGGGATCTCAAAAACATTCAGTACTTC.

The chain couples TRBV5-1 to TRBJ2-3; tentatively, D is TRBD1 or TRBD2 (5 bases each). Trimming removed 3 bases from V and 4 bases from J, with 12 bases in between. CDR3 length equals 14 residues. The V gene's germline CDR1 is SGHRS and CDR2 YFSETQ. In DNA, the CDR3 is TGCGCCAGCAGCTCCAAGGTGGGGGCAGATACGCAGTATTTT. Protein: CASSSKVGADTQYF.

The genes are TRBV29-1 and TRBJ2-3; D is perhaps TRBD2 (6 bases). This CDR3 is 14 amino acids long. In germline, CDR1 is SQVTM, CDR2 ANQGSEA. The V gene lost 6 bases and the J gene lost 6 bases, with 19 bases spanning the gap. The CDR3 coding sequence is TGCAGCGTGGAGGGACGGGGCCGAGGGGATACGCAGTATTTT. Amino acids: CSVEGRGRGDTQYF.

The table lists this clonotype with many counts. This chain links TRBV7-9 with TRBJ1-2; D may be TRBD1 (6 bases). V shed 6 bases and J shed 8 bases, with 28 bases lying between them. Germline V CDR1 and CDR2: SEHNR, FQNEAQ (reference sequence). CDR3 size: 17 residues. The DNA of the CDR3 is TGTGCCAGCAGACCACCCAGTAGGACAGTGGGGAGCGGAGGCTACACCTTC. Residues: CASRPPSRTVGSGGYTF.

This clonotype appeared many times. The chain uses TRBV20-1 and TRBJ2-3; 12 bases agree with TRBD2. The CDR3 spans 16 residues. Unmatched junction bases numbered 6, after V lost 1 base and J lost 4 bases. Per the germline V gene, CDR1 is DFQATT and CDR2 is SNEGSKA (reference sequence). CDR3 sequence: CSARGRLAGDPDTQYF. CDR3 in DNA: TGCAGTGCTAGAGGTAGACTAGCGGGAGACCCAGATACGCAGTATTTT.